A few counts support the clone carrying this TCR beta chain. Its specificity is not known. TCRdb processed the 5' RACE reads anew with MiXCR; each CDR3 protein has one entry. In the table there are some 900,000 distinct CDR3 sequences, roughly 12% of which are singletons. This record comes from a study of identical twins. Germline CDR1 and CDR2: SQVTM and ANQGSEA. The CDR3 runs to 16 residues. The trim removed 7 bases at V and 4 bases at J, leaving 15 bases unmatched. Study results and limitations: Invariant cells of the MAIT and iNKT types might have partly distorted the zero-insertion analyses. Twin-shared out-of-frame alpha sequences were enriched for low generation probability.

The same specimen was also included in a second study, on yellow fever vaccine responses in identical twins.

Sequencing input: PBMCs. V is TRBV29-1 and J is TRBJ2-1; 8 nucleotides line up with TRBD2. The sequence was obtained from a woman aged 18-30 years in good health. As DNA, the CDR3 is TGCAGCGGGGCGACTAGCGATCCGACTTATTACAATGAGCAGTTCTTC. Translated: CSGATSDPTYYNEQFF.